This T cell receptor beta chain emerged from a study of T cell responses to AZD1222 COVID-19 vaccine. CDR3 length equals 14 residues. Trimming removed 5 bases from V and 8 bases from J, with 15 bases in between. Germline assignment: CDR1 SGHTA and CDR2 FQGNSA. Using immunoSEQ multiplex PCR, the repertoire was profiled, and TCRdb retains in-frame clones only, with some absent. The sample shows about 150,000 clones, 75% to 90% of them seen only once. The source was peripheral blood, collected 28 days after the second AZD1222 dose. The source is an adult who received the AZD1222 COVID-19 vaccine. The rearrangement uses TRBV7-2 and TRBJ1-4, with D possibly matching TRBD1 (6 bases). The CDR3 here is CASSRDLGGEKLFF. As DNA, the CDR3 is TGTGCCAGCAGCAGGGACCTTGGGGGCGAAAAACTGTTTTTT. The variable domain in full, with the rest retrieved from reference TRBV7-2 and TRBJ1-4, is GAGVSQSPSNKVTEKGKDVELRCDPISGHTALYWYRQSLGQGLEFLIYFQGNSAPDKSGLPSDRFSAERTGGSVSTLTIQRTQQEDSAVYLCASSRDLGGEKLFFGSGTQLSVL.